These T cell receptor beta chains were read from a single sample in a study of T cell responses to AZD1222 COVID-19 vaccine. Only in-frame clones appear in the TCRdb table, and some are missing; sequencing was by immunoSEQ multiplex PCR. The sample lists some 100,000 clones; more than 70% were seen once. The material was peripheral blood, obtained 28 days after the second AZD1222 dose. Receptors originate from an adult who received the AZD1222 COVID-19 vaccine. The CDR3 runs from the conserved cysteine through the conserved F or W. D genes are given only for firm matches.

D gene | V gene | CDR3 protein
. | TRBV5-5 | CASSLLAETNNEQFF
. | TRBV7-2 | CASSKTASNYGYTF
TRBD2 | TRBV7-9 | CASSGGLYEQYF
. | TRBV20-1 | CSASLRTQYF
TRBD1 | TRBV4-2 | CASSQVVRDRVGSPLHF
TRBD1 | TRBV7-6 | CASSVGTGGSYEQYF
. | TRBV5-1 | CASSPLVDGGGELFF
TRBD1 | TRBV6-5 | CASRMGFGQGPEAFF
TRBD1 | TRBV11-2 | CASSLDRRTGGAPYNEQFF
TRBD1 | TRBV5-8 | CASSPGQSSYEQYF
. | TRBV6-2/TRBV6-3 | CASSPARPRTEQYF
TRBD2 | TRBV15 | CATSRELAGSYEQYF
. | TRBV7-9 | CASSLAGGFEKLFF
. | TRBV4-3 | CASSQDWGGGRDFIQPQHF
. | TRBV6-5 | CASIAGYEQYF
TRBD1 | TRBV19 | CASSILTGDFSEAFF
TRBD1 | TRBV3-1/TRBV3-2 | CASSQSGTGVTGELFF
TRBD1 | TRBV6-5 | CASRPGQGGNYGYTF
TRBD2 | TRBV5-1 | CASSWAGVQEGTQYF
. | TRBV11-2 | CASSLYREYREKLFF
. | TRBV27 | CASSLELQVNTEAFF
TRBD2 | TRBV19 | CASSVGWTSAYEQYF
TRBD1 | TRBV15 | CATSDRESYEQYF
TRBD2 | TRBV10-3 | CAISDLAGGPYNEQFF
. | TRBV6-5 | CASRHGANVLTF
TRBD2 | TRBV7-3 | CASSLGAGSQETQYF
. | TRBV3-1/TRBV3-2 | CASSQGVGSPLHF
. | TRBV5-8 | CASSLGFAATNEKLFF
TRBD2 | TRBV11-3 | CASSLGQRDYTDTQYF
. | TRBV3-1/TRBV3-2 | CASSEYRWDTEAFF
. | TRBV6-5 | CASSYRGDGYTF
. | TRBV27 | CASIGWGANTEAFF
TRBD1 | TRBV6-2/TRBV6-3 | CASSYAIRQGLKREQYF
TRBD2 | TRBV6-1 | CASSETGRASGRAGGEQFF
. | TRBV27 | CASGTVSANTGELFF
TRBD1 | TRBV10-1 | CASSKDRLTGNTQYF
TRBD1 | TRBV6-1 | CASSEDRGNEKLFF
TRBD2 | TRBV6-2/TRBV6-3 | CASSYSTSGRGFGRGGELFF
. | TRBV5-1 | CASSLTVNYGYTF
. | TRBV11-3 | CASSLGSRGNTEAFF
. | TRBV2 | CASSEVGEGYTF
TRBD2 | TRBV29-1 | CSVAGLAGLRDTDTQYF
TRBD1 | TRBV5-1 | CASSLERQGLLNTEAFF
TRBD2 | TRBV7-8 | CASTVLPSGKQETQYF
TRBD1 | TRBV15 | CATSRGDRGVISGKNIQYF
. | TRBV7-3 | CASSLRAGDTEAFF
. | TRBV24-1 | CATSDHTSRGKQETQYF
TRBD1 | TRBV9 | CASSVAEGASEKLFF
. | TRBV18 | CASSPPQGSGGMGGTEAFF
. | TRBV5-6 | CASSLAGTANTF
. | TRBV5-4 | CASSRTDTQYF
TRBD2 | TRBV10-3 | CAISTAGTSGTDTQYF
. | TRBV19 | CASSMRPGRENIQYF
. | TRBV27 | CASRNNKDSYGYTF
. | TRBV7-2 | CASSFKGVNEQYF
. | TRBV21-1 | CASSKALVAGAPNEQFF
. | TRBV14 | CASSQSDSLMNTEAFF